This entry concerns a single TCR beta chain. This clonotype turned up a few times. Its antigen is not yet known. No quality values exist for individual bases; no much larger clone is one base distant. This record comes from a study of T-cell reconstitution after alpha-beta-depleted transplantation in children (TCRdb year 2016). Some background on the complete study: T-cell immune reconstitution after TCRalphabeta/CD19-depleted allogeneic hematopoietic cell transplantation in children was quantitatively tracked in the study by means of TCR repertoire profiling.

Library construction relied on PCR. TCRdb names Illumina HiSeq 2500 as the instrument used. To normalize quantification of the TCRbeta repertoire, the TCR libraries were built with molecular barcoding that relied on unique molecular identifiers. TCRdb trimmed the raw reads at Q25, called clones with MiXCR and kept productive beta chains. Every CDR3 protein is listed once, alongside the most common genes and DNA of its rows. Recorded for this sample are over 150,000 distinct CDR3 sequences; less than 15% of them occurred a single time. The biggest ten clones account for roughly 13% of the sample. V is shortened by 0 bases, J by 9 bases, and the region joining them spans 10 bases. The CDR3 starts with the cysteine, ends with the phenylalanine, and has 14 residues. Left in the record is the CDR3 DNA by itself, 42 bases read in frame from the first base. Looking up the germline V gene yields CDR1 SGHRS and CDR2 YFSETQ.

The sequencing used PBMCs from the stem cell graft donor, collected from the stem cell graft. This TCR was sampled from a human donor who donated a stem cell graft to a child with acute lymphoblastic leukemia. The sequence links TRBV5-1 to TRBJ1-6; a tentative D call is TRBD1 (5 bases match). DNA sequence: TGCGCCAGCAGCTTGGTGCAGGGAAGTTCACCCCTCCACTTT. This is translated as CASSLVQGSSPLHF.